This TCR beta chain is drawn from a study of Ad26.COV2.S vaccination and SARS-CoV-2 variants (dated by TCRdb to the early 2020s). For context, the study as a whole: Sequencing of the TCRbeta repertoire served to evaluate the specificity and breadth of SARS-CoV-2-reactive T cell receptors following Ad26.COV2.S vaccination. A total of 32 samples were included in the TCR-sequenced set, comprising around 19 Ad26.COV2.S vaccine recipients, 5 placebo recipients and 8 SARS-CoV-2 convalescent individuals. Findings and caveats that apply to the study as a whole: After vaccination, substantial breadth of spike-specific CD8+ and CD4+ T cell responses was reported. The authors noted that the TCR breadth and depth analyses may have underestimated total T cell responses. Spike-specific TCR breadth was higher in Ad26.COV2.S recipients than in placebo recipients (P = 0.0014). Comparable non-spike TCR breadth was observed between vaccine and placebo recipients, consistent with only spike being contained in the vaccine.

The immunoSEQ Assay was the method used to sequence TCRbeta CDR3 regions. After extraction, genomic DNA underwent amplification by bias-controlled multiplex PCR, followed by high-throughput sequencing. Under the source paper's analysis protocol: Collapsing and filtering of sequences were performed to quantify the absolute abundance of each unique TCRbeta CDR3 region. T cell fraction was estimated by normalizing TCRbeta template counts to usable DNA, with usable DNA measured through amplification of reference genes found in all nucleated cells. Repertoire TCRs were annotated as SARS-CoV-2-specific by exact matching of V gene, CDR3 amino acid sequence and J gene to a known reactive TCR set. The reference SARS-CoV-2 TCR set came from MIRA and was filtered for enrichment in COVID-19-positive ImmuneCODE repertoires, removing public or cross-reactive TCRs. Using the MIRA antigens, annotated TCRs were further analysed by specific ORF or by position within an ORF. Breadth was defined as the number of annotated unique rearrangements divided by the total number of unique productive rearrangements, and depth was defined as the summed frequency of the annotated unique rearrangements. TCR breadth was compared between groups using two-sided Wilcoxon rank-sum tests. Here the immuneACCESS table is served through TCRdb, limited to in-frame sequences with V and J called. Missing clones are a known gap in these copies; in checked studies unresolved V genes cover under half, and the rest lacks a known reason. That table gives V, J and clone size, and the DNA gave D and trimming. The sample yields 40,000 to 55,000 clones; 75% to 85% were counted once. The top ten constitute roughly 45% of the sample.

With regard to this clone: This receptor's antigen is unknown. No qualities accompany the bases; no much larger clone lies one base away.

At the junction V is shortened by 6 bases and J by 8 bases; bases outside the gene matches: 6. From cysteine to phenylalanine, the CDR3 is 14 amino acids long. Only the CDR3 DNA is retained, 42 bases long and in frame from the first base. Taken from the germline V gene, the CDR1 and CDR2 loops are MRHNA and SNTAGT. This specimen's time point label, interpreted: individuals recovered from natural SARS-CoV-2 infection. The TCR sequence derives from a human donor who had recovered from COVID-19. This sample comprised peripheral blood, obtained after recovery from COVID-19. The chain is assembled from TRBV6-4 and TRBJ1-6; 8 bases in between match TRBD1. Here is the DNA: TGTGCCAGCAGCGCTGACAGGGGCGATTCACCCCTCCACTTT. It translates to CASSADRGDSPLHF.